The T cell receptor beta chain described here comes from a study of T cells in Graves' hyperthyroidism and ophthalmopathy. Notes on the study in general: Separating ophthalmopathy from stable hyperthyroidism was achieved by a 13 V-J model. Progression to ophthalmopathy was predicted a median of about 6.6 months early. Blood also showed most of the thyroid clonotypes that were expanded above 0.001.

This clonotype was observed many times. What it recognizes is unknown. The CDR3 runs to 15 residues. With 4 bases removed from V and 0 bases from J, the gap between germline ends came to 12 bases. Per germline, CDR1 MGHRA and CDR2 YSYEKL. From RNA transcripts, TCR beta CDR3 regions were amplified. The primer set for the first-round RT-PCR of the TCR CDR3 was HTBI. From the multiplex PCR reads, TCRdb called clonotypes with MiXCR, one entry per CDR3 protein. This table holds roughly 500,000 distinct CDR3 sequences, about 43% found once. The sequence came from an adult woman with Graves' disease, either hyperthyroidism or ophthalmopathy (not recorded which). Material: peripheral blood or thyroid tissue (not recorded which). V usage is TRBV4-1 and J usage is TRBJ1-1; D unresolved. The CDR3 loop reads CASSPLLMMNTEAFF. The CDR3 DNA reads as TGCGCCAGCAGCCCCCTCCTCATGATGAACACTGAAGCTTTCTTT.